This T cell receptor (beta chain) was identified in a study of PD-1 blockade in classical Hodgkin lymphoma. Generated by immunoSEQ multiplex PCR, the TCRdb table keeps only in-frame clones and is missing some. The table lists tens of thousands of clones, about 83% of them singletons. Each and every patient relapsed after autologous stem cell transplantation, and patients got differing brentuximab vedotin exposure. Purified CD4+ T cells were obtained from thawed PBMCs through magnetic negative selection. Trimming stripped 7 bases from V and 2 bases from J, with 14 bases between. The germline gives CDR1 GTSNPN, CDR2 SVGIG (reference sequence). CDR3 length: 13 amino acids. Study conclusions and caveats: The study found that TCR diversity rose significantly by C4D1 in CD4+ but not CD8+ cells. Patients newly diagnosed and complete responders had comparable baseline diversity.

In regard to this clone: Its antigen is unknown.

The sequence came from a human donor with classical Hodgkin lymphoma. The specimen was CD4+ T cells from blood, collected at baseline. This rearrangement joins TRBV30 to TRBJ2-5, with unresolved D. The CDR3 bases are TGTGCCTTATCCCAAGACCAGCAAGAGACCCAGTACTTC. This encodes CALSQDQQETQYF.